The 12 T cell receptor beta chains below all came from one sample that was sequenced in a study of beta chain features in type 1 diabetes (dated by TCRdb to between 2017 and 2018). Findings and caveats that apply to the study as a whole: In all four CD4+ subsets, TCRB CDR3 length was moderately but significantly shorter in type 1 diabetes patients.

Libraries were prepared through the immunoSEQ multiplex PCR assay. The entire amount of isolated RNA was reverse transcribed using the High Capacity cDNA Reverse Transcription Kit, so the sequenced TCRB transcripts were expressed ones. The source is immuneACCESS, and TCRdb retained only in-frame sequences with V and J called. Part of the clones is not carried over; for the studies checked, unresolved V genes explain less than half of this, and the remainder is unexplained. This sample holds roughly 330,000 clones; roughly 13% were observed only once. The ten largest clones take up 0.013% to 0.015% of the sample. Their target antigens are unknown. The sample comprised naive CD4+ T cells from blood. The cell subset or site label here, explained by the study, means: true naive CD4+ T cells. The receptors come from a woman aged 18-35 years with type 1 diabetes.

The chain couples TRBV27 to TRBJ2-1; perhaps TRBD2 as D (5 bases). V was cut by 2 bases and J by 4 bases, with 15 bases left in between. CDR1 is MNHEY, CDR2 SMNVEV, per germline (reference sequence). The CDR3 length is 16 residues. In DNA form, the CDR3 reads TGTGCCAGCAGTTTAGAAGGACTCGTTTTATACAATGAGCAGTTCTTC. Its protein product is CASSLEGLVLYNEQFF.

The rearrangement uses TRBV5-1 and TRBJ2-7; 9 bases agree with TRBD2. V shed 9 bases, J shed 6 bases, and the junction held 13 bases outside the gene matches. This CDR3 is 14 amino acids long. In germline, CDR1 is SGHRS, CDR2 YFSETQ. The CDR3 spells CATTSGSPPGEQYF. CDR3 DNA: TGCGCCACGACTAGCGGAAGTCCCCCGGGCGAGCAGTACTTC.

The rearrangement joins TRBV7-9 to TRBJ2-6; D is perhaps TRBD2 (5 bases). V shed 5 bases and J shed 4 bases, with 6 bases lying between them. Germline-derived CDR1 and CDR2 are SEHNR and FQNEAQ (reference sequence). The CDR3 has 13 amino acids. For the CDR3, the DNA is TGTGCCAGCAGCCCGGGGGGGGCCAACGTCCTGACTTTC. This encodes CASSPGGANVLTF.

This clone was seen more than once but under ten times. V gene TRBV9 combines with J gene TRBJ2-1; D is unresolved. The CDR3 loop spans 14 amino acids. V was pared by 0 bases and J by 2 bases, with 6 bases between. The germline gives CDR1 SGDLS, CDR2 YYNGEE. CDR3 coding DNA: TGTGCCAGCAGCGTAGCAACAGCCTACAATGAGCAGTTCTTC. This codes for CASSVATAYNEQFF.

This clone has just a few counts. V and J are TRBV27 and TRBJ2-7, with a possible D match to TRBD1 (6 bases). Germline V gene sequence: CDR1 MNHEY, CDR2 SMNVEV (reference sequence). This CDR3 has 14 residues. Trimming removed 3 bases from V and 5 bases from J, with 14 bases in between. The CDR3 reads CASSFVRGRDEQYF. CDR3 coding DNA: TGTGCCAGCAGTTTTGTCAGGGGTAGGGACGAGCAGTACTTC.

The rearrangement links TRBV30 to TRBJ2-2; perhaps TRBD1 as D (5 bases). The CDR3 length is 13 residues. Germline V gene sequence: CDR1 GTSNPN, CDR2 SVGIG (reference sequence). The V and J ends lost 2 bases and 3 bases respectively, with 7 bases between them. CDR3 residues: CAWSPRDTGELFF. The CDR3 nucleotides are TGTGCCTGGAGTCCCAGGGACACCGGGGAGCTGTTTTTT.

In its sample, this clone was seen a few times. Other DNA variants within this sample encode the same CDR3. This sequence joins TRBV10-3 and TRBJ1-5; a weak D match, TRBD1 (5 bases). The V end was cut by 0 bases, the J end by 5 bases, with 5 bases between. CDR1 ENHRY and CDR2 SYGVKD come from the germline V gene. The CDR3 spans 13 residues. The CDR3 DNA reads as TGTGCCATCAGTGAGTCAGGGGATCAGCCCCAGCATTTT. Protein sequence: CAISESGDQPQHF.

The chain links TRBV6-5 to TRBJ1-1; 9 nucleotides line up with TRBD1. V lost 4 bases, J lost 3 bases, and 0 bases stayed unmatched. This CDR3 has 13 amino acids. Germline V gene lookup returns CDR1 MNHEY and CDR2 SVGAGI. The CDR3, as DNA: TGTGCCAGCAGTTGGGACAGGGACACTGAAGCTTTCTTT. Encoded protein: CASSWDRDTEAFF.

This clone has only a few counts. The chain uses TRBV2 and TRBJ2-2, with TRBD1 as a possible D gene (6 bases). The V and J ends lost 5 bases and 2 bases respectively, with 15 bases between them. The length of the CDR3 is 16 residues. Germline V gene lookup returns CDR1 SNHLY and CDR2 FYNNEI. The DNA for the CDR3 is TGTGCCAGCAGTAAGGACAGCCTCAGTAACACCGGGGAGCTGTTTTTT. It specifies CASSKDSLSNTGELFF.

This clone was counted a few times. The chain joins TRBV5-1 to TRBJ2-1, with D perhaps TRBD1 (6 bases). Trimming stripped 0 bases from V and 8 bases from J, with 12 bases between. Germline values: CDR1 SGHRS, CDR2 YFSETQ. The CDR3 contains 14 residues. DNA of the CDR3: TGCGCCAGCAGCTTGGTACAGGGTAGGGATGAGCAGTTCTTC. Translation: CASSLVQGRDEQFF.

This clone was found a few times. J is TRBJ2-7 and V is TRBV6-1, with TRBD1 matching 9 bases. Germline V gene lookup returns CDR1 MNHNS and CDR2 SASEGT. Trimming took 6 bases from V and 5 from J; bases not matched to a gene: 5. The CDR3 loop spans 13 amino acids. CDR3 protein: CASRSQGADEQYV. The CDR3 coding sequence is TGTGCCAGCAGATCACAGGGGGCTGACGAGCAGTACGTC.

The rearrangement uses TRBV5-6 and TRBJ2-5, with D perhaps matching TRBD1 (5 bases). Trimming took off 2 bases at V and 5 bases at J, with 13 bases between the two ends. The CDR3 length is 14 residues. Germline values: CDR1 SGHDT, CDR2 YYEEEE. CDR3 sequence reads: CASSLRDSLETQYF. The CDR3 bases are TGTGCCAGCAGCTTACGCGACAGTCTGGAGACCCAGTACTTC. Variable domain in full (rest from reference TRBV5-6 and TRBJ2-5): DAGVTQSPTHLIKTRGQQVTLRCSPKSGHDTVSWYQQALGQGPQFIFQYYEEEERQRGNFPDRFSGHQFPNYSSELNVNALLLGDSALYLCASSLRDSLETQYFGPGTRLLVL.